The TCR beta chain under discussion was sequenced for a study of blood T cell repertoires in COVID-19. In the study overall: Material from acute and convalescent COVID-19 was sourced from the United States, Italy and Spain.

In terms of age and location, participants ranged from about 18 to 90 years and lived in about two dozen US areas. Germline assignment: CDR1 SGHTA and CDR2 FQGNSA. With 7 bases clipped from V and 1 base from J, the junction kept 6 bases outside the gene matches. This CDR3 contains 14 residues. Generated by immunoSEQ multiplex PCR, the TCRdb table keeps only in-frame clones and is missing some. Seen here are a few hundred thousand clones, around nine tenths observed once, and the top ten hold less than 3.5%. V and J are TRBV7-2 and TRBJ1-1; 7 nucleotides align to TRBD1. The sample consisted of PBMCs or T cells enriched from blood (not recorded which). The source is a woman in her 50s who had been exposed to COVID-19. CDR3 bases: TGTGCCAGCACCTACCGGGACAGGAACACTGAAGCTTTCTTT. Translation gives CASTYRDRNTEAFF.